The 6 T cell receptor beta chains in this list originate from one sample, sequenced in a study of CD8+ T cells in alopecia areata. Described treatment: oral pan-JAK inhibitor, 5-10 mg twice daily. Extracted RNA was reverse transcribed, and the resulting cDNA served as sequencing template. Produced via immunoSEQ multiplex PCR; TCRdb's table is partial and in-frame only. The sample contains approximately 210,000 clones, roughly three fifths of which appear only once. Sequenced material: CD4+ T cells sorted from blood, taken at roughly week 45, from a patient treated with tofacitinib. Receptors originate from a human donor with alopecia areata.

The chain links TRBV15 to TRBJ1-1; D unresolved. Trimming stripped 5 bases from V and 2 bases from J, with 6 bases between. Germline V gene sequence: CDR1 LNHNV, CDR2 YYDKDF (reference sequence). This CDR3 region has 12 residues. CDR3 nucleotides: TGTGCCACCAGCGACCCTAACACTGAAGCTTTCTTT. Its translation: CATSDPNTEAFF.

This chain links TRBV6-6 with TRBJ2-1, with D unclear. The germline V and J ends were trimmed by 5 bases and 3 bases, with 11 bases remaining between them. CDR3 size: 14 residues. The germline gives CDR1 MNHNY, CDR2 SVGAGI (reference sequence). CDR3 loop: CASSQMISYNEQFF. The CDR3 coding sequence is TGTGCCAGCAGTCAAATGATTAGCTACAATGAGCAGTTCTTC.

The rearrangement uses TRBV15 and TRBJ1-5; 9 nucleotides agree with TRBD1. Germline trimming cut 0 bases from V and 7 bases from J; bases unmatched to any gene: 4. CDR1 and CDR2 from the germline V gene are LNHNV and YYDKDF (reference sequence). CDR3 length equals 15 residues. The DNA for the CDR3 is TGTGCCACCAGCAGAGAGGGACAGGGTAAACAGCCCCAGCATTTT. Its protein product is CATSREGQGKQPQHF.

This clone occurred a few times. The chain combines TRBV10-3 with TRBJ2-3; the D is unclear. Trimming took 3 bases from V and 4 from J, leaving 2 bases between them. CDR3 length: 11 amino acids. Germline lookup yields CDR1 ENHRY and CDR2 SYGVKD. The CDR3 loop is CAISESDTQYF. CDR3 DNA: TGTGCCATCAGTGAATCAGATACGCAGTATTTT.

The rearrangement joins TRBV5-1 to TRBJ2-7; 7 bases are a match to TRBD1. The CDR3 length is 15 residues. Germline CDR1 SGHRS, CDR2 YFSETQ. V shed 4 bases and J 4 bases; nucleotides not matched to a gene: 11. CDR3 in amino acids: CASSPDRRPPYEQYF. In DNA, the CDR3 is TGCGCCAGCAGCCCGGACAGGCGTCCCCCGTACGAGCAGTACTTC.

The table lists this clone with a few counts. This rearrangement joins TRBV29-1 to TRBJ1-3; D uncertain. The CDR3 has 15 residues. V lost 4 bases and J 0 bases, leaving 13 bases between the germline ends. Looked up from germline, CDR1 is SQVTM and CDR2 is ANQGSEA. The CDR3 DNA is TGCAGCGTTGCGAATCGGATTAGCTCTGGAAACACCATATATTTT. It translates to CSVANRISSGNTIYF.